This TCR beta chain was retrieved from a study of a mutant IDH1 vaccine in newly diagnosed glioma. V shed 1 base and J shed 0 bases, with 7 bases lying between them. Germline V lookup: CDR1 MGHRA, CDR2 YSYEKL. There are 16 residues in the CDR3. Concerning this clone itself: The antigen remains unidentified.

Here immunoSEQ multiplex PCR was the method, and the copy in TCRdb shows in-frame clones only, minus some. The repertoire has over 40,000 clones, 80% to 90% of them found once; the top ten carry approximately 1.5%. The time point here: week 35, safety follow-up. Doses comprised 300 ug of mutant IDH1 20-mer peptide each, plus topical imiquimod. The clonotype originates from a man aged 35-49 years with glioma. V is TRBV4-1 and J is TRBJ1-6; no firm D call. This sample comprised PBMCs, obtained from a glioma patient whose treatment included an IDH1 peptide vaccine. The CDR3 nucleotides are TGCGCCAGCAGCCAAGTTTTGAGCTCCTATAATTCACCCCTCCACTTT. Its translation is CASSQVLSSYNSPLHF.